This paragraph covers one T cell receptor beta chain sequence. A sample-barcoded 5' primer and a J-beta primer mix were used in a second PCR of about 6 to 12 cycles. MiXCR, run by TCRdb on the 5' RACE reads, gives a single entry per CDR3 protein. The sample has under 2,000,000 distinct CDR3 sequences, roughly 52% seen once. The data derive from a study of blood T cells in healthy people across ages. V lost 0 bases and J lost 4, with 7 bases in between. This CDR3 has 13 residues. Germline V CDR1 and CDR2: SGHRS, YFSETQ. What was sequenced was blood. The chain recombines TRBV5-1 with TRBJ1-2; D call uncertain. This clonotype originated in a middle-aged woman in good health. Written as DNA, the CDR3 is TGCGCCAGCAGCTTGGCCTTTTTCTATGGCTACACCTTC. As protein: CASSLAFFYGYTF.